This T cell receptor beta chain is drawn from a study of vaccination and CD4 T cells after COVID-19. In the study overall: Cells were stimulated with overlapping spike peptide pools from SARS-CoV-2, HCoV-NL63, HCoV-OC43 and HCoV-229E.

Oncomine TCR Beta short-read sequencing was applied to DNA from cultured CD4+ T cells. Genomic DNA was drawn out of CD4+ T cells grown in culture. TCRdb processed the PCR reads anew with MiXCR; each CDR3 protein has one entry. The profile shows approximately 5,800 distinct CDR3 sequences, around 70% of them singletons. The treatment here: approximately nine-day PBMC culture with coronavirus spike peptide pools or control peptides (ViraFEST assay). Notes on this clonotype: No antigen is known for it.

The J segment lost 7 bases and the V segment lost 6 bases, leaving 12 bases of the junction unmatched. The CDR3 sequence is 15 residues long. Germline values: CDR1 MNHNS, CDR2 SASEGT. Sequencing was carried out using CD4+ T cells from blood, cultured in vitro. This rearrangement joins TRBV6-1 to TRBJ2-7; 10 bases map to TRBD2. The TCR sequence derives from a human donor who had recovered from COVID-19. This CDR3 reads CASRGTSSGSGEQYF. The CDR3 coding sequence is TGTGCCAGCAGGGGGACGTCTAGCGGGAGTGGAGAGCAGTACTTC.